This is a list of T cell receptor beta chains from one sample in a study of early T cells in non-severe SARS-CoV-2 infection. TCRdb re-derived calls from the 5' RACE reads in MiXCR, one entry per CDR3 protein. The data contain roughly 40,000 distinct CDR3 sequences, 4.7% of them seen just once; the ten biggest clones take up around 4.7%. The sequencing input was whole blood. These receptors were obtained from an adult who was a healthcare worker with PCR-confirmed SARS-CoV-2 infection or an uninfected control (not recorded which). The CDR3 runs from the conserved cysteine through the conserved F or W. Fields, in order: clone size, V gene, D gene, CDR3 length, J gene, CDR3 protein, CDR3 DNA. A D gene is named only where the DNA matches it firmly. The size field is filled for only some rows; it gives once, few, many or a size class.

clone_size: many; v_call: TRBV28; d_call: NA; cdr3_length: 15; j_call: TRBJ1-2; cdr3_aa: CASSGAGQGKDGYTF; cdr3_nt: TGTGCCAGCAGTGGGGCGGGCCAGGGGAAGGATGGCTACACCTTC
clone_size: many; v_call: TRBV12-3/TRBV12-4; d_call: TRBD1; cdr3_length: 15; j_call: TRBJ2-1; cdr3_aa: CASSPTPGTGGKGFF; cdr3_nt: TGTGCCAGCAGTCCAACACCCGGGACAGGGGGCAAGGGGTTCTTC
clone_size: NA; v_call: TRBV18; d_call: NA; cdr3_length: 13; j_call: TRBJ2-5; cdr3_aa: CASSPLVGETQYF; cdr3_nt: TGTGCCAGCTCACCATTGGTAGGGGAGACCCAGTACTTC
clone_size: many; v_call: TRBV6-5; d_call: NA; cdr3_length: 18; j_call: TRBJ2-7; cdr3_aa: CASRRRSRGEHFSYEQYF; cdr3_nt: TGTGCCAGCCGACGACGCTCCAGGGGGGAACACTTCTCCTACGAGCAGTACTTC
clone_size: many; v_call: TRBV12-3/TRBV12-4; d_call: NA; cdr3_length: 14; j_call: TRBJ2-3; cdr3_aa: CASSLGGGGDTQYF; cdr3_nt: TGTGCCAGCAGTTTGGGGGGCGGGGGAGATACGCAGTATTTT
clone_size: many; v_call: TRBV7-2; d_call: NA; cdr3_length: 13; j_call: TRBJ2-5; cdr3_aa: CASSLRGPETQYF; cdr3_nt: TGTGCCAGCAGCTTGAGGGGCCCGGAGACCCAGTACTTC
clone_size: many; v_call: TRBV9; d_call: NA; cdr3_length: 12; j_call: TRBJ2-1; cdr3_aa: CASSAYQDEQFF; cdr3_nt: TGTGCCAGCAGCGCATATCAGGATGAGCAGTTCTTC
clone_size: NA; v_call: TRBV28; d_call: NA; cdr3_length: 13; j_call: TRBJ2-1; cdr3_aa: CASSLTSLNEQFF; cdr3_nt: TGTGCCAGCAGTTTAACTAGTCTGAATGAGCAGTTCTTC
clone_size: many; v_call: TRBV7-2; d_call: NA; cdr3_length: 12; j_call: TRBJ2-7; cdr3_aa: CASSPRRYEQYF; cdr3_nt: TGTGCCAGCAGCCCCCGTCGATACGAGCAGTACTTC
clone_size: few; v_call: TRBV5-1; d_call: TRBD2; cdr3_length: 15; j_call: TRBJ2-1; cdr3_aa: CASSLSLAGAHEQFF; cdr3_nt: TGCGCCAGCAGCTTATCACTAGCGGGAGCACATGAGCAGTTCTTC
clone_size: many; v_call: TRBV11-2; d_call: NA; cdr3_length: 14; j_call: TRBJ2-1; cdr3_aa: CASSLVTYRDPGFF; cdr3_nt: TGTGCCAGCAGCTTAGTGACGTACCGGGACCCGGGGTTCTTC
clone_size: NA; v_call: TRBV12-3/TRBV12-4; d_call: TRBD1; cdr3_length: 14; j_call: TRBJ1-1; cdr3_aa: CASSFQGANTEAFF; cdr3_nt: TGTGCCAGCAGTTTTCAGGGGGCGAACACTGAAGCTTTCTTT
clone_size: NA; v_call: TRBV15; d_call: NA; cdr3_length: 17; j_call: TRBJ2-1; cdr3_aa: CATSAIGSGGMRNEQFF; cdr3_nt: TGTGCCACCAGCGCAATTGGCTCAGGGGGGATGAGAAATGAGCAGTTCTTC
clone_size: many; v_call: TRBV3-1; d_call: NA; cdr3_length: 14; j_call: TRBJ2-3; cdr3_aa: CASSLSSPTDTQYF; cdr3_nt: TGTGCCAGCAGCCTGAGTTCTCCCACAGATACGCAGTATTTT
clone_size: NA; v_call: TRBV7-6; d_call: NA; cdr3_length: 16; j_call: TRBJ2-5; cdr3_aa: CASSLASMVGQETQYF; cdr3_nt: TGTGCCAGCAGCTTAGCCTCCATGGTTGGGCAAGAGACCCAGTACTTC
clone_size: many; v_call: TRBV18; d_call: TRBD1; cdr3_length: 16; j_call: TRBJ1-3; cdr3_aa: CASSAGQGAAGNTIYF; cdr3_nt: TGTGCCAGCTCGGCAGGACAGGGGGCAGCCGGAAACACCATATATTTT
clone_size: medium-sized; v_call: TRBV21-1; d_call: NA; cdr3_length: 18; j_call: TRBJ2-7; cdr3_aa: CASSKVKKSLDNSYEQYF; cdr3_nt: TGTGCCAGCAGCAAAGTAAAGAAGTCTTTGGACAACTCCTACGAGCAGTACTTC
clone_size: medium-sized; v_call: TRBV7-9; d_call: NA; cdr3_length: 13; j_call: TRBJ1-4; cdr3_aa: CASSPGLNEKLFF; cdr3_nt: TGTGCCAGCAGCCCCGGCCTAAATGAAAAACTGTTTTTT
clone_size: large; v_call: TRBV7-9; d_call: TRBD1; cdr3_length: 17; j_call: TRBJ2-1; cdr3_aa: CASSPHVGTGGFDEQFF; cdr3_nt: TGTGCCAGCAGCCCACACGTGGGGACAGGGGGTTTCGATGAGCAGTTCTTC
clone_size: NA; v_call: TRBV9; d_call: NA; cdr3_length: 14; j_call: TRBJ1-6; cdr3_aa: CASSVADGNSPLHF; cdr3_nt: TGTGCCAGCAGCGTAGCCGACGGAAATTCACCCCTCCACTTT
clone_size: many; v_call: TRBV7-3; d_call: NA; cdr3_length: 15; j_call: TRBJ2-2; cdr3_aa: CASSRNRDNTGELFF; cdr3_nt: TGTGCCAGCAGTCGAAACAGGGACAACACCGGGGAGCTGTTTTTT
clone_size: many; v_call: TRBV20-1; d_call: NA; cdr3_length: 8; j_call: TRBJ1-2; cdr3_aa: CSASPYTF; cdr3_nt: TGCAGTGCTAGTCCGTACACCTTC
clone_size: few; v_call: TRBV19; d_call: NA; cdr3_length: 14; j_call: TRBJ2-7; cdr3_aa: CASSIRDSSYEQYF; cdr3_nt: TGTGCCAGTAGTATTCGGGACTCGTCCTACGAGCAGTACTTC
clone_size: many; v_call: TRBV7-3; d_call: NA; cdr3_length: 13; j_call: TRBJ1-1; cdr3_aa: CASSSGPNTEAFF; cdr3_nt: TGTGCCAGCAGCTCGGGACCGAACACTGAAGCTTTCTTT
clone_size: few; v_call: TRBV6-1; d_call: NA; cdr3_length: 14; j_call: TRBJ1-4; cdr3_aa: CASNTGTGWEKLFF; cdr3_nt: TGTGCCAGCAATACCGGGACGGGGTGGGAAAAACTGTTTTTT
clone_size: many; v_call: TRBV18; d_call: NA; cdr3_length: 17; j_call: TRBJ1-4; cdr3_aa: CASSPFFGTATNEKLFF; cdr3_nt: TGTGCCAGCTCACCCTTCTTCGGGACCGCAACTAATGAAAAACTGTTTTTT
clone_size: few; v_call: TRBV3-1; d_call: TRBD1; cdr3_length: 14; j_call: TRBJ1-4; cdr3_aa: CASSNGQGREKLFF; cdr3_nt: TGTGCCAGCAGCAATGGACAGGGCCGCGAAAAACTGTTTTTT